The 12 T cell receptor beta chains below come from one sample, sequenced in a study of blood T cell repertoires in COVID-19. Produced via immunoSEQ multiplex PCR; TCRdb's table is partial and in-frame only. The sample yields about 230,000 clones, about 90% seen once. Sequencing was performed on peripheral blood. The receptors were gathered from a woman aged 60-70 years with acute or convalescent COVID-19.

The J gene is TRBJ1-1, the V gene TRBV3-1 (or the pseudogene TRBV3-2); D might be TRBD1 (5 bases). Trimming pared 1 base from V and 7 bases from J, leaving 10 bases between. The CDR3 runs 13 residues. Germline V lookup: CDR1 LGHDT, CDR2 YNNKEL (reference sequence). The CDR3 DNA reads TGTGCCAGCAGCCAAGGTCGACAGCTTGAAGCTTTCTTT. As protein: CASSQGRQLEAFF.

This clone has more than one count but fewer than ten. The rearrangement uses TRBV28 and TRBJ2-7; TRBD2 is a possible D gene (7 bases). Germline CDR1 and CDR2: MDHEN and SYDVKM. The CDR3 runs to 16 residues. The V gene lost 3 bases and the J gene lost 4 bases, with 19 bases spanning the gap. The CDR3 coding sequence is TGTGCCAGCAGTTTCCCCCTAGCGCGGGGGCTGTACGAGCAGTACTTC. As protein: CASSFPLARGLYEQYF.

The rearrangement links TRBV28 to TRBJ1-4; no clear D. Between the trimmed V and J ends, which lost 7 bases and 11 bases, there was a span of 14 bases. Germline values: CDR1 MDHEN, CDR2 SYDVKM. The length of the CDR3 is 12 residues. The CDR3 protein is CASIQSTGKLFF. The CDR3 region has the DNA TGTGCCAGCATCCAGTCCACGGGGAAACTGTTTTTT.

The chain recombines TRBV21-1 with TRBJ2-7; TRBD2 reflects the table's D call only, with no check against the DNA. TRBV21-1 is marked as a pseudogene. CDR3 length equals 20 residues. CDR3 loop: CASSKLPPRAGTCGAYEQYF. Written as DNA, the CDR3 is TGTGCCAGCAGCAAGCTTCCTCCCCGGGCCGGGACTTGCGGGGCCTACGAGCAGTACTTC.

The CDR3 coding sequence is TGTGCCAGCAGTCCCTCGGGGGGAGGAGAGCAGTACTTC. This codes for CASSPSGGGEQYF. This chain links TRBV7-3 with TRBJ2-7; 7 nucleotides line up with TRBD2. The CDR3 consists of 13 residues. With V trimmed by 6 bases and J by 7 bases, 9 bases remained unmatched. Germline assignment: CDR1 SGHTA and CDR2 FQGTGA.

The rearrangement uses TRBV20-1 and TRBJ1-4; no clear D gene. V was shortened by 3 bases and J by 7 bases, with 6 bases between the two germline ends. Germline V gene sequence: CDR1 DFQATT, CDR2 SNEGSKA (reference sequence). The CDR3 totals 11 residues. The DNA for the CDR3 is TGCAGTGCTAGTGCCAGTGAAAAACTGTTTTTT. Its protein product is CSASASEKLFF.

The chain links TRBV2 to TRBJ1-2; D unclear. With 2 bases removed from V and 0 bases from J, the gap between germline ends came to 7 bases. Germline V gene data show CDR1 as SNHLY and CDR2 as FYNNEI. The CDR3 loop spans 14 amino acids. The CDR3 spells CASSELTANYGYTF. CDR3 sequence (DNA): TGTGCCAGCAGTGAACTAACAGCTAACTATGGCTACACCTTC.

V gene TRBV9 combines with J gene TRBJ2-2; 9 positions match TRBD1. Germline CDR1 is SGDLS and CDR2 is YYNGEE. The CDR3 totals 17 residues. Trimming at V came to 0 bases and at J to 6 bases, leaving 9 bases not matched to a gene. The CDR3 DNA reads TGTGCCAGCAGCGTAGACGGGACAGGGTTGAGGGCCGGGGAGCTGTTTTTT. Protein product: CASSVDGTGLRAGELFF.

The genes are TRBV19 and TRBJ1-1; 8 bases are a match to TRBD1. V gave up 7 bases and J gave up 6 bases; unmatched junction bases: 10. The CDR3 runs 14 residues. Germline CDR1 is LNHDA and CDR2 is SQIVND (reference sequence). CDR3 sequence (DNA): TGTGCCAGTATCCCACAGGGGGGTCATGCTGAAGCTTTCTTT. Translation: CASIPQGGHAEAFF.

V gene TRBV2 combines with J gene TRBJ1-3, with 7 bases identical to TRBD1. V lost 6 bases to trimming and J lost 7 bases; unmatched junction nucleotides: 9. This CDR3 region has 14 residues. CDR1 SNHLY and CDR2 FYNNEI come from the germline V gene. The DNA for the CDR3 is TGTGCCAGCAGACCCGGGACAGCCTCCAACACCATATATTTT. Its translation is CASRPGTASNTIYF.

This chain connects TRBV18 to TRBJ1-2, with D tentatively TRBD1 (5 bases). V was pared by 2 bases and J by 7 bases, with 11 bases between. CDR1 is KGHSH, CDR2 LQKENI, per germline. CDR3 size: 13 residues. The DNA for the CDR3 is TGTGCCAGCTCACCAGGAGGGGTATCTGGCTACACCTTC. Translated: CASSPGGVSGYTF.

This clone appeared a few times. The chain combines TRBV19 with TRBJ2-1; maybe TRBD2 (6 bases). The germline CDR1 and CDR2 sequences are LNHDA and SQIVND (reference sequence). V was clipped by 1 base and J by 9 bases, with 22 bases between them. This CDR3 has 17 residues. Written as DNA, the CDR3 is TGTGCCAGTAGTATAGCCCGAACTAGCTTCCAATCAGGTGAGCAGTTCTTC. Protein product: CASSIARTSFQSGEQFF.